Each of the 27 T cell receptor beta chains below was sequenced from the same sample in a study of blood T cell repertoires in COVID-19. Clones were read by immunoSEQ multiplex PCR, and TCRdb kept only the in-frame ones, dropping some. This repertoire shows tens of thousands of clones, about 83% found once; its top ten account for roughly 6.7%. The source material was peripheral blood. Source of these receptors: a man aged 70 or older with COVID-19, enrolled during active disease.

This rearrangement joins TRBV28 to TRBJ2-1; 7 bases agree with TRBD1. Germline V gene sequence: CDR1 MDHEN, CDR2 SYDVKM. The CDR3 totals 16 residues. V shed 4 bases, J shed 0 bases, and the junction held 6 bases outside the gene matches. In DNA form, the CDR3 reads TGTGCCAGCAGTTCTTATAACAGGGGCTCCTACAATGAGCAGTTCTTC. Translation gives CASSSYNRGSYNEQFF.

The chain links TRBV6-5 to TRBJ2-2; TRBD1 aligns across 11 bases. The germline gives CDR1 MNHEY, CDR2 SVGAGI. The trim removed 7 bases at V and 4 bases at J, leaving 5 bases unmatched. The CDR3 contains 15 residues. CDR3 sequence (DNA): TGTGCCAGCACCAGGACAGGGGGCATCACCGGGGAGCTGTTTTTT. This gives the protein CASTRTGGITGELFF.

CDR3 residues: CASSFQVSQPQHF. Written as DNA, the CDR3 is TGTGCCAGCAGTTTTCAGGTCTCTCAGCCCCAGCATTTT. The rearrangement joins TRBV12-3 or TRBV12-4 to TRBJ1-5; D unresolved. V lost 3 bases, J lost 6 bases, and 9 bases lay in between. The CDR3 has 13 residues.

V usage is TRBV7-3 and J usage is TRBJ1-2; weak D call: TRBD1 (5 bases). The ends were cut back, 4 bases at V and 3 bases at J, with 18 bases in the middle. This CDR3 comprises 16 residues. CDR1 is SGHTA, CDR2 FQGTGA, per germline. The CDR3 loop is CASSSQARDFHYGYTF. The DNA of the CDR3 is TGTGCCAGCAGCTCCCAGGCCAGGGACTTTCACTATGGCTACACCTTC.

This clone was picked up a small number of times. The V and J genes are TRBV5-1 and TRBJ1-2; D possibly corresponds to TRBD1 (5 bases). The CDR3 extends over 13 amino acids. V gave up 0 bases and J gave up 2 bases, with 5 bases separating them. Germline V CDR1 and CDR2: SGHRS, YFSETQ. The CDR3 bases are TGCGCCAGCAGCTTGGGACAGAACTATGGCTACACCTTC. Translating it yields CASSLGQNYGYTF.

This clone was seen only once. This chain links TRBV27 with TRBJ1-1; 9 nucleotides match TRBD1. Unmatched junction bases numbered 11, after V lost 4 bases and J lost 5 bases. The CDR3 is 16 amino acids. From germline, CDR1 is MNHEY and CDR2 SMNVEV (reference sequence). CDR3 nucleotide sequence: TGTGCCAGCAGTTCTACCTGGGGACAGGGTGGGACTGAAGCTTTCTTT. Amino acids: CASSSTWGQGGTEAFF.

This clone was detected only once. The chain is built from TRBV19 and TRBJ1-5; D remains ambiguous. CDR3 length equals 15 residues. The germline V gene encodes CDR1 LNHDA and CDR2 SQIVND (reference sequence). V lost 3 bases and J 6 bases, leaving 15 bases between the germline ends. Here the CDR3 reads CASSMGFPGGQPQHF. DNA for the CDR3: TGTGCCAGTAGTATGGGGTTCCCAGGAGGTCAGCCCCAGCATTTT.

The table lists this clone with a few counts. This chain joins TRBV11-3 and TRBJ2-7; perhaps TRBD2 as D (5 bases). CDR3 size: 15 residues. The germline CDR1 and CDR2 sequences are SGHNT and YENEEA. Deletions cut 7 bases from V and 6 bases from J, with 22 bases between. The CDR3 region has the DNA TGTGCCAGCAAAATGGAGCCGGGGAACGGTGGCGAGCAGTACTTC. This sequence encodes CASKMEPGNGGEQYF.

The genes are TRBV4-3 and TRBJ2-1; 7 positions agree with TRBD1. CDR1 LGHNA and CDR2 YSLEER come from the germline V gene. V lost 4 bases to trimming and J lost 6 bases; unmatched junction nucleotides: 3. This CDR3 has 13 amino acids. The chain's CDR3 is CASSPWDSNEQFF. CDR3 nucleotides: TGCGCCAGCAGCCCCTGGGACAGCAATGAGCAGTTCTTC.

The gene calls are TRBV6-2 or TRBV6-3 and TRBJ2-7; TRBD1 matches at 7 bases. From germline, CDR1 is MNHEY and CDR2 SVGEGT. The CDR3 is made up of 15 amino acids. Trimming at V came to 2 bases and at J to 2 bases, leaving 6 bases not matched to a gene. CDR3 protein: CASSYMGQRTYEQYF. For the CDR3, the DNA is TGTGCCAGCAGTTACATGGGACAGAGGACCTACGAGCAGTACTTC.

The V gene is TRBV28, the J gene TRBJ1-2, with a tentative D call TRBD1 (6 bases). Germline lookup yields CDR1 MDHEN and CDR2 SYDVKM. The V end lost 3 bases, the J end lost 8 bases, and 19 bases lay between the germline ends. This CDR3 comprises 15 residues. The CDR3 region is CASSLIQPHRDGYTF. DNA of the CDR3: TGTGCCAGCAGTTTGATACAACCTCACAGGGACGGCTACACCTTC.

V is TRBV19 and J is TRBJ1-1; perhaps TRBD1 as D (6 bases). The CDR3 has 14 residues. CDR1 and CDR2 (germline): LNHDA, SQIVND (reference sequence). The V gene lost 7 bases and the J gene lost 2 bases, with 14 bases spanning the gap. The CDR3 spells CASTRTARNTEAFF. In nucleotides, the CDR3 is TGTGCCAGTACCCGGACAGCCAGAAACACTGAAGCTTTCTTT. The whole variable domain, filled in from reference TRBV19 and TRBJ1-1, reads DGGITQSPKYLFRKEGQNVTLSCEQNLNHDAMYWYRQDPGQGLRLIYYSQIVNDFQKGDIAEGYSVSREKKESFPLTVTSAQKNPTAFYLCASTRTARNTEAFFGQGTRLTVV.

This clone appeared once. CDR3 nucleotide sequence: TGTGCCAGCAGGTATCAACTAGCGGGAGGGGGCGAGCAGTACTTC. It yields the protein CASRYQLAGGGEQYF. The V and J genes are TRBV6-5 and TRBJ2-7; 13 bases line up with TRBD2. Germline V gene lookup returns CDR1 MNHEY and CDR2 SVGAGI. The V and J ends lost 6 bases and 6 bases, in that order; junction bases with no gene match: 8. The CDR3 is 15 amino acids.

In this sample, this clone turned up a few times. The rearrangement links TRBV9 to TRBJ2-7; 9 positions agree with TRBD1. The junction had 12 bases not matched to a gene; V was cut back by 6 bases and J by 5 bases. This CDR3 contains 15 residues. CDR1 is SGDLS, CDR2 YYNGEE, per germline. This CDR3 is CASNLRGQGHDEQYF. DNA of the CDR3: TGTGCCAGCAACCTCCGGGGACAGGGACACGACGAGCAGTACTTC.

The V and J genes are TRBV27 and TRBJ2-1, with 10 bases identical to TRBD2. The CDR3 length is 15 residues. J was trimmed by 6 bases and V by 6 bases; bases with no gene match: 8. The germline V gene encodes CDR1 MNHEY and CDR2 SMNVEV (reference sequence). The CDR3 spells CASRERGGFGNEQFF. In DNA form, the CDR3 reads TGTGCCAGCAGGGAGCGGGGGGGATTTGGCAATGAGCAGTTCTTC.

There are a few counts of this clone. The chain links TRBV19 to TRBJ1-1, with D maybe TRBD1 (6 bases). Germline V CDR1 and CDR2: LNHDA, SQIVND (reference sequence). The V gene lost 7 bases and the J gene lost 0 bases, with 12 bases spanning the gap. This CDR3 is 14 amino acids long. The CDR3 nucleotides are TGTGCCAGTACCCCGACAGGACTGAACACTGAAGCTTTCTTT. It specifies CASTPTGLNTEAFF.

This clone was found a few times. J is TRBJ1-1 and V is TRBV6-5; 7 positions match TRBD1. CDR3 length: 13 amino acids. Germline loops: CDR1 MNHEY, CDR2 SVGAGI. V shed 7 bases, J shed 4 bases, and the junction held 6 bases outside the gene matches. CDR3 nucleotide sequence: TGTGCCAGCAACCTGAACAGGGGCACTGAAGCTTTCTTT. Encoded protein: CASNLNRGTEAFF.

The V call is TRBV7-9, the J call TRBJ1-1, with 10 bases that match TRBD1. The germline gives CDR1 SEHNR, CDR2 FQNEAQ (reference sequence). The CDR3 is 14 amino acids. The trim removed 5 bases at V and 4 bases at J, leaving 4 bases unmatched. CDR3: CASSLGQGSTEAFF. CDR3 DNA sequence: TGTGCCAGCAGCCTGGGACAGGGGAGCACTGAAGCTTTCTTT.

V gene TRBV5-5 combines with J gene TRBJ2-2, with D maybe TRBD2 (7 bases). Germline V gives CDR1 SGHKS, CDR2 YYEKEE (reference sequence). With 3 bases removed from V and 5 bases from J, the gap between germline ends came to 17 bases. The CDR3 has 16 residues. The CDR3 spells CASSWGAAGATGELFF. The CDR3 DNA reads as TGTGCCAGCAGCTGGGGGGCGGCGGGAGCGACCGGGGAGCTGTTTTTT.

DNA of the CDR3: TGTGCCAGCAGTTACCTACCGAACACTGAAGCTTTCTTT. Its translation: CASSYLPNTEAFF. The rearrangement links TRBV12-3 or TRBV12-4 to TRBJ1-1; D ambiguous. The CDR3 runs 13 residues. The V end was cut by 4 bases, the J end by 1 base, with 7 bases between.

Here the CDR3 reads CASRVSSGRNEQYF. DNA for the CDR3: TGTGCCAGCAGAGTTTCCAGCGGGAGAAACGAGCAGTACTTC. V gene TRBV27 combines with J gene TRBJ2-7; 8 positions match TRBD2. The CDR3 is 14 amino acids. V shed 6 bases, J shed 5 bases, and the junction held 9 bases outside the gene matches. CDR1 MNHEY and CDR2 SMNVEV come from the germline V gene (reference sequence).

The gene calls are TRBV25-1 and TRBJ1-3, with D unclear. The CDR3 contains 13 residues. Germline CDR1 and CDR2: MGHDK and SYGVNS. V gave up 7 bases and J gave up 7 bases, with 14 bases separating them. For the CDR3, the DNA is TGTGCCAGCACCCCCTCCGGTTGGAACACCATATATTTT. Translating it yields CASTPSGWNTIYF.

The table lists this clone with a few counts. The chain has TRBV27 and TRBJ1-2; 8 nucleotides align to TRBD1. The length of the CDR3 is 15 residues. The junction had 10 bases not matched to a gene; V was cut back by 3 bases and J by 7 bases. Germline lookup yields CDR1 MNHEY and CDR2 SMNVEV (reference sequence). CDR3 sequence (DNA): TGTGCCAGCAGTTTGCAGGGGGCCGGTCGGGGTGGCTACACCTTC. It encodes CASSLQGAGRGGYTF.

The chain links TRBV4-3 to TRBJ1-5, with TRBD1 matching over 8 bases. The CDR3 totals 16 residues. With V trimmed by 2 bases and J by 7 bases, 10 bases remained unmatched. The V gene's germline CDR1 is LGHNA and CDR2 YSLEER. The CDR3 nucleotides are TGCGCCAGCAGCCAACTCTCCAGGGGGCGGTGGCAGCCCCAGCATTTT. It is translated as CASSQLSRGRWQPQHF.

This chain connects TRBV7-9 to TRBJ2-5; 9 bases are shared with TRBD1. J gave up 7 bases and V 4 bases, and 19 bases lay outside the gene matches. CDR1 and CDR2 from the germline V gene are SEHNR and FQNEAQ (reference sequence). This CDR3 is built from 18 residues. This chain's CDR3 is CASSSDLSGTGWGVTQYF. CDR3 nucleotide sequence: TGTGCCAGCAGCTCTGATCTCTCCGGGACAGGGTGGGGGGTGACCCAGTACTTC.

The chain employs TRBV5-4 and TRBJ1-4; 9 positions agree with TRBD1. V was clipped by 2 bases and J by 13 bases; unmatched bases: 3. This CDR3 has 12 amino acids. CDR1 is SGHNT and CDR2 is YYREEE in the germline V gene (reference sequence). CDR3 nucleotides: TGTGCCAGCAGCTTTCCGGGACAGGGACTGTTTTTT. Its protein product is CASSFPGQGLFF.

This chain uses TRBV18 with TRBJ1-6, with a possible D match to TRBD1 (6 bases). Germline lookup yields CDR1 KGHSH and CDR2 LQKENI. V was cut by 3 bases and J by 7 bases, with 13 bases left in between. This CDR3 contains 15 residues. CDR3 sequence reads: CASSPGRQDNSPLHF. The CDR3 nucleotides read TGTGCCAGCTCACCTGGGAGACAGGACAATTCACCCCTCCACTTT.